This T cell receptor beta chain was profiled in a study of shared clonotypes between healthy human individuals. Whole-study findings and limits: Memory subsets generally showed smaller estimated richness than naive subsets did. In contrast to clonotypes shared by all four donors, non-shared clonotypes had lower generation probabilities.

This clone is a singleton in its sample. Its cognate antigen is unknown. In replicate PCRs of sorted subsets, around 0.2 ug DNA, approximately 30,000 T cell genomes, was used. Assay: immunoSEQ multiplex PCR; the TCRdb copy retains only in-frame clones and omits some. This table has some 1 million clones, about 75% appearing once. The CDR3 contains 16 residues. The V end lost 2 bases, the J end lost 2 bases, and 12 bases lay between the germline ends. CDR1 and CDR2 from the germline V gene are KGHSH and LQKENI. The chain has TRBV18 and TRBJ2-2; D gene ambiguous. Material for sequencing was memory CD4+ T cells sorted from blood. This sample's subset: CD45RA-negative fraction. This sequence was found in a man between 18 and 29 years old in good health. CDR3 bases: TGTGCCAGCTCACCAAAACGGCAGACAAACACCGGGGAGCTGTTTTTT. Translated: CASSPKRQTNTGELFF.